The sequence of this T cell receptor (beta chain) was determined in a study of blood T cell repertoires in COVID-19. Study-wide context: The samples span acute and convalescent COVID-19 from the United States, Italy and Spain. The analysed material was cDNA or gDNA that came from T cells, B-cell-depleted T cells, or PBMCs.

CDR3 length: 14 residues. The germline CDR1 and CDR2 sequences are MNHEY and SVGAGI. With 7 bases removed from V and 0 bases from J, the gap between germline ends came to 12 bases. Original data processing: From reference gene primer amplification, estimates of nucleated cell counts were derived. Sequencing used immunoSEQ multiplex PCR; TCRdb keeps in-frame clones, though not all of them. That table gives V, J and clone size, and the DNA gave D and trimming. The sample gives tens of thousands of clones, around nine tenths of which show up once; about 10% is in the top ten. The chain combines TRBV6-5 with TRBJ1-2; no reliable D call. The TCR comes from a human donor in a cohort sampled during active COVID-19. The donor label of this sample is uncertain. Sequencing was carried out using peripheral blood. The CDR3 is CASTGRNPNYGYTF. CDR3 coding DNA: TGTGCCAGCACAGGCAGGAACCCTAACTATGGCTACACCTTC.